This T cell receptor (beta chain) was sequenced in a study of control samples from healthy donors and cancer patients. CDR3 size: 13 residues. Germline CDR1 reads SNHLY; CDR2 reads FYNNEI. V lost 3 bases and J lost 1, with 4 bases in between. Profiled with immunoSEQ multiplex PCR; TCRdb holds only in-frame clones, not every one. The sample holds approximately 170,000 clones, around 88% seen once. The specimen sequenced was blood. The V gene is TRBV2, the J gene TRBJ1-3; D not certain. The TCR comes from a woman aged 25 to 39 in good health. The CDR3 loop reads CASSEGSGNTIYF. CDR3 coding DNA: TGTGCCAGCAGTGAGGGTTCTGGAAACACCATATATTTT.